The T cell receptor beta chain described here comes from a study of OX40 agonist ivuxolimab in advanced cancers. The table came from immunoSEQ multiplex PCR; TCRdb's copy has only in-frame clones and leaves some out. The sample lists roughly 6,100 clones; about four fifths were seen once. Germline V lookup: CDR1 MNHEY, CDR2 SMNVEV (reference sequence). Trimming removed 3 bases from V and 0 bases from J; junction bases left unmatched: 5. The CDR3 consists of 16 residues. Sequenced material: CD4+ or CD8+ T cells sorted from blood, taken in a trial of the OX40 agonist ivuxolimab. This TCR came from an adult with an advanced solid tumor such as melanoma, head and neck, liver or kidney cancer. J is TRBJ2-4 and V is TRBV27; 7 bases align to TRBD1. CDR3 in amino acids: CASSLRGRQAKNIQYF. In nucleotides, the CDR3 is TGTGCCAGCAGTTTGAGGGGGCGACAAGCCAAAAACATTCAGTACTTC.